One T cell receptor (beta chain) is described in this entry. The antigen is not known. Generated by immunoSEQ multiplex PCR, the TCRdb table keeps only in-frame clones and is missing some. The sample lists about 470,000 clones; 90% were seen once. The sample originates from a study of Ad26.COV2.S vaccination and SARS-CoV-2 variants. Treatment given: around 19 received Ad26.COV2.S at low or high dose, single or two shots; 5 received placebo; per-sample allocation not given. At day 63 after the first vaccine or placebo injection, samples were drawn. General study findings and limits: TCR breadth and depth analyses may have underestimated total T cell responses. Comparability of non-spike TCR breadth was observed across vaccine and placebo recipients. Spike-specific TCR breadth ran higher among vaccine recipients than placebo recipients. Post-vaccination breadth of spike-specific CD8+ and CD4+ T cell responses was reportedly substantial.

The CDR3 extends over 18 amino acids. From germline, CDR1 is SGHDT and CDR2 YYEEEE. Trimming stripped 2 bases from V and 4 bases from J, with 22 bases between. The sequence was collected from a person between 18 and 60 years old who received the Ad26.COV2.S COVID-19 vaccine or a placebo. The chain recombines TRBV5-6 with TRBJ2-1, with D tentatively TRBD1 or TRBD2 (5 bases each). This specimen consisted of peripheral blood, obtained in a trial of Ad26.COV2.S vaccine versus placebo. In DNA, the CDR3 is TGTGCCAGCAGCTTTAGGGGCGGGTTGTCGGACGTTTACAATGAGCAGTTCTTC. This translates into CASSFRGGLSDVYNEQFF. Drawing the rest from reference TRBV5-6 and TRBJ2-1, the complete variable domain is DAGVTQSPTHLIKTRGQQVTLRCSPKSGHDTVSWYQQALGQGPQFIFQYYEEEERQRGNFPDRFSGHQFPNYSSELNVNALLLGDSALYLCASSFRGGLSDVYNEQFFGPGTRLTVL.